This T cell receptor (beta chain) was captured by sequencing in a study of shared clonotypes between healthy human individuals. Study as a whole: A couple of women and a few men aged 18 to 49 made up the donors.

Study findings and constraints: Donor scarcity curtailed the genetic and exposure-history diversity represented herein.

V was pared by 7 bases and J by 0 bases, with 11 bases between. CDR1 is LNHDA, CDR2 SQIVND, per germline (reference sequence). This CDR3 contains 14 residues. For this clone: The antigen is undetermined.

An even split of each subset's genomic DNA across several immunoSEQ plates was performed. TCRdb's table, derived via immunoSEQ multiplex PCR, lists solely in-frame clones and lacks some. The table shows roughly 2.4 million clones, with approximately 94% occurring only once. HIV-negative, healthy adults without recent acute infections or vaccinations were the donors. The sample was naive CD4+ T cells sorted from blood. Documented subset: CD45RA+ positively selected. This receptor was obtained from a man between 18 and 35 years old in good health. This chain uses TRBV19 with TRBJ2-3; tentative D call: TRBD2 (6 bases). As DNA, the CDR3 is TGTGCCAGTAAAGTGGGGGGAAGCACAGATACGCAGTATTTT. Translation gives CASKVGGSTDTQYF.